This is a list of T cell receptor beta chains from one sample in a study of blood T cell repertoires in COVID-19. Profiling relied on immunoSEQ multiplex PCR, and the TCRdb table lists in-frame clones only, not all of them. This repertoire shows about 130,000 clones, approximately 88% found once; its top ten account for 12%. Sequenced material: peripheral blood. The source of these receptors is a woman aged 25 to 45 who had recovered from COVID-19. Both conserved end residues are part of each CDR3. The D gene is left open where the match is weak. Part of the rows lack a size; the others show once, few, many or a class for expanded clones.

v_gene,abundance,j_gene,d_gene,CDR3aa,CDR3nt
TRBV5-1,NA,TRBJ2-2,NA,CASSLDTGTVANTGELFF,TGCGCCAGCAGCTTGGACACCGGGACTGTGGCGAACACCGGGGAGCTGTTTTTT
TRBV11-2,once,TRBJ2-7,TRBD1,CASSSGTGREQYF,TGTGCCAGCAGTTCCGGGACAGGGAGGGAGCAGTACTTC
TRBV5-4,few,TRBJ2-2,NA,CASSLDREFTGELFF,TGTGCCAGCAGCTTGGACAGGGAGTTTACCGGGGAGCTGTTTTTT
TRBV11-1,few,TRBJ1-2,NA,CASSTPMEDGYTF,TGTGCCAGCAGCACCCCTATGGAGGATGGCTACACCTTC
TRBV5-1,NA,TRBJ2-2,NA,CASSLVSKRGGELFF,TGCGCCAGCAGCTTGGTGTCAAAGCGAGGCGGGGAGCTGTTTTTT
TRBV3-1/TRBV3-2,NA,TRBJ1-2,TRBD1,CASSQDLGTGRVYGYTF,TGTGCCAGCAGCCAAGATCTAGGGACAGGGCGAGTCTATGGCTACACCTTC
TRBV18,NA,TRBJ1-2,NA,CASSREVGSHYGYTF,TGTGCCAGCTCACGGGAAGTAGGGAGCCACTATGGCTACACCTTC
TRBV19,NA,TRBJ2-6,TRBD1,CASTGTATSGANVLTF,TGTGCCAGTACCGGGACAGCTACCTCTGGGGCCAACGTCCTGACTTTC
TRBV6-5,few,TRBJ2-7,NA,CATAAQPYEQYF,TGTGCCACCGCAGCGCAGCCCTACGAGCAGTACTTC
TRBV10-1,NA,TRBJ2-3,TRBD2,CASSESRAGLSTDTQYF,TGCGCCAGCAGTGAGTCTAGAGCGGGACTGAGCACAGATACGCAGTATTTT
TRBV3-1/TRBV3-2,once,TRBJ2-7,TRBD2,CASSPGLPYEQYF,TGTGCCAGCAGCCCGGGACTACCCTACGAGCAGTACTTC
TRBV7-9,NA,TRBJ1-2,TRBD1,CASSYGGGSGGYTF,TGTGCCAGCAGTTACGGAGGGGGCTCGGGTGGCTACACCTTC
TRBV7-3,NA,TRBJ2-5,NA,CASSPDRRETQYF,TGTGCCAGCAGCCCCGACAGGAGGGAGACCCAGTACTTC
TRBV5-5,NA,TRBJ1-1,TRBD1,CASSLGAGGHRNTEAFF,TGTGCCAGCAGCTTAGGGGCAGGGGGCCACAGGAACACTGAAGCTTTCTTT
TRBV4-2,NA,TRBJ2-7,TRBD2,CASSLERDRSYEQYF,TGTGCCAGCAGCCTTGAGCGGGACCGCTCCTACGAGCAGTACTTC
TRBV6-6,NA,TRBJ2-1,NA,CASSYSGGPNEQFF,TGTGCCAGCAGTTACTCGGGGGGGCCAAATGAGCAGTTCTTC
TRBV5-1,NA,TRBJ2-2,NA,CASSLAGGTGELFF,TGCGCCAGCAGCTTGGCCGGGGGCACCGGGGAGCTGTTTTTT
TRBV2,NA,TRBJ2-3,TRBD2,CASSDISAGGYTYDTQYF,TGTGCCAGCAGTGATATCTCTGCGGGGGGATACACGTATGATACGCAGTATTTT
TRBV6-1,NA,TRBJ2-3,TRBD2,CASSEWVSGSTDTQYF,TGTGCCAGCAGTGAATGGGTTAGCGGGTCCACAGATACGCAGTATTTT
TRBV9,NA,TRBJ1-6,TRBD1,CASSAQGNNSPLHF,TGTGCCAGCAGCGCACAGGGGAATAATTCACCCCTCCACTTT
TRBV7-8,few,TRBJ2-2,TRBD1,CASSSHRQGPDTGELFF,TGTGCCAGCAGCTCCCACCGACAGGGACCAGACACCGGGGAGCTGTTTTTT
TRBV5-1,NA,TRBJ1-2,NA,CASSSGGYGGYTF,TGCGCCAGCAGTTCGGGGGGTTACGGTGGGTACACCTTC
TRBV11-2,NA,TRBJ2-1,NA,CASTQGAGRGYNEQFF,TGTGCCAGCACCCAAGGCGCGGGGCGTGGGTACAATGAGCAGTTCTTC
TRBV7-9,NA,TRBJ1-2,TRBD1,CASSLVVFGTGDGYTF,TGTGCCAGCAGCTTAGTTGTGTTTGGGACAGGGGATGGCTACACCTTC
TRBV14,NA,TRBJ2-3,TRBD2,CASSQTGTSGLTDTQYF,TGTGCCAGCAGCCAGACCGGGACTAGCGGGCTCACAGATACGCAGTATTTT
TRBV29-1,NA,TRBJ2-1,NA,CSVLETYITHNEQFF,TGCAGCGTTCTAGAGACCTATATTACCCACAATGAGCAGTTCTTC
TRBV11-2,NA,TRBJ2-3,NA,CASSPITDTQYF,TGTGCCAGCAGTCCAATCACAGATACGCAGTATTTT
TRBV6-1,NA,TRBJ2-7,TRBD1,CASSDRGTGDYEQYF,TGTGCCAGCAGTGACAGGGGGACAGGGGATTACGAGCAGTACTTC
TRBV5-1,NA,TRBJ2-1,TRBD1,CASSSAGGQFYNEQFF,TGCGCCAGCAGCTCGGCAGGGGGCCAGTTCTACAATGAGCAGTTCTTC
TRBV10-3,NA,TRBJ1-1,TRBD1,CAISGGQAINTEAFF,TGTGCCATCAGTGGGGGACAGGCGATAAACACTGAAGCTTTCTTT
TRBV7-8,NA,TRBJ2-7,TRBD1,CASRPGQGTYEQYF,TGTGCCAGCAGACCGGGACAGGGGACCTACGAGCAGTACTTC
TRBV28,few,TRBJ1-4,NA,CASSLPNEKLFF,TGTGCCAGCAGTTTACCAAATGAAAAACTGTTTTTT
TRBV19,NA,TRBJ1-2,TRBD1,CASSPGTGGIGYTF,TGTGCCAGTAGTCCGGGAACAGGGGGCATTGGCTACACCTTC
TRBV7-9,NA,TRBJ1-6,TRBD1,CAGGTGAYNSPLHF,TGTGCCGGAGGGACAGGGGCCTATAATTCACCCCTCCACTTT
TRBV5-4,NA,TRBJ1-3,NA,CASSLGGAGNTIYF,TGTGCCAGCAGCTTAGGGGGGGCCGGAAACACCATATATTTT
TRBV3-1/TRBV3-2,NA,TRBJ2-1,TRBD2,CASSQPLPLAGFNEQFF,TGTGCCAGCAGCCAACCACTCCCACTAGCGGGATTCAATGAGCAGTTCTTC
TRBV2,NA,TRBJ1-4,NA,CASSTTNEKLFF,TGTGCCAGCAGTACTACTAATGAAAAACTGTTTTTT
TRBV6-6,NA,TRBJ2-7,NA,CASSYSVSYEQYF,TGTGCCAGCAGTTACTCCGTGAGCTACGAGCAGTACTTC
TRBV5-1,NA,TRBJ2-7,TRBD1,CASSLGQGNEQYF,TGCGCCAGCAGCTTAGGACAGGGAAACGAGCAGTACTTC
TRBV5-1,NA,TRBJ1-3,NA,CASSLWEVISGNTIYF,TGCGCCAGCAGCTTGTGGGAGGTTATCTCTGGAAACACCATATATTTT
TRBV6-5,NA,TRBJ2-7,NA,CASSGGPLYEQYF,TGTGCCAGCAGCGGGGGGCCCCTCTACGAGCAGTACTTC
TRBV27,NA,TRBJ1-5,NA,CASSLAPSQPQHF,TGTGCCAGCAGTTTAGCCCCGAGTCAGCCCCAGCATTTT
TRBV5-3,NA,TRBJ1-2,TRBD1,CARSQRTGSSDVVTNYGYTF,TGTGCCAGAAGCCAGCGGACAGGGTCATCAGACGTGGTGACTAACTATGGCTACACCTTC
TRBV7-6,NA,TRBJ2-1,TRBD2,CASSPAGTSGSYNEQFF,TGTGCCAGCAGCCCTGCCGGTACTAGCGGCTCCTACAATGAGCAGTTCTTC
TRBV7-8,NA,TRBJ1-2,TRBD1,CASSFDRGYYGYTF,TGTGCCAGCAGCTTTGACAGGGGCTACTATGGCTACACCTTC
TRBV6-6,few,TRBJ1-1,NA,CASSYPGGTEAFF,TGTGCCAGCAGTTACCCCGGCGGCACTGAAGCTTTCTTT
TRBV6-5,NA,TRBJ2-7,TRBD2,CATRRERGAYEQYF,TGTGCCACCAGGCGGGAGCGGGGGGCCTACGAGCAGTACTTC
TRBV3-1/TRBV3-2,NA,TRBJ2-3,NA,CASSPWLGKGAQYF,TGTGCCAGCAGCCCATGGCTGGGGAAAGGGGCGCAGTATTTT
TRBV15,NA,TRBJ2-3,TRBD1,CATSRGTGDDTQYF,TGTGCCACCAGCAGAGGGACAGGAGATGATACGCAGTATTTT
TRBV10-2,NA,TRBJ1-1,NA,CASSESRRTGSGTEAFF,TGCGCCAGCAGTGAGTCCAGAAGAACAGGGTCGGGAACTGAAGCTTTCTTT
TRBV5-1,NA,TRBJ1-6,TRBD1,CASSRGTGDNSPLHF,TGCGCCAGCAGTCGTGGGACAGGGGATAATTCACCCCTCCACTTT
TRBV10-3,NA,TRBJ1-1,NA,CAISAGTKNTEAFF,TGTGCCATCAGCGCCGGGACAAAGAACACTGAAGCTTTCTTT
TRBV29-1,NA,TRBJ1-2,NA,CSVEGGSGYTF,TGCAGCGTTGAAGGCGGTAGTGGCTACACCTTC
TRBV5-1,NA,TRBJ1-1,NA,CASSLGSGRQNTEAFF,TGCGCCAGCAGCTTGGGGTCGGGGAGGCAGAACACTGAAGCTTTCTTT
TRBV11-2,NA,TRBJ1-2,NA,CASSLAPGYYGYTF,TGTGCCAGCAGCTTAGCTCCCGGGTACTATGGCTACACCTTC
TRBV7-2,NA,TRBJ2-3,TRBD2,CASSLGLAGEGTDTQYF,TGTGCCAGCAGCTTAGGTTTAGCGGGAGAGGGGACAGATACGCAGTATTTT
TRBV19,NA,TRBJ1-1,TRBD1,CASLGVTTGGGEAFF,TGTGCCAGTCTGGGGGTGACGACAGGGGGCGGTGAAGCTTTCTTT